In its sample, the clone carrying this T cell receptor beta chain was seen once. The antigen remains undetermined. This could be a read error, since a much larger clone is one nucleotide away. The sample comes from a study of regulatory T cells in long-lasting Graves disease. Time point described: newly diagnosed GD, antithyroid drugs for less than 3 months. RNA isolated from PBMCs was used to make the TCR library. EDTA tubes received approximately 9 milliliters of drawn peripheral blood. Germline V gives CDR1 SGDLS, CDR2 YYNGEE. The length of the CDR3 is 15 residues. Germline trimming cut 5 bases from V and 7 bases from J; bases unmatched to any gene: 13. Relying on iRepertoire HTBI primers and Arm-PCR of CDR3 regions, the team built TCR beta libraries. Using its own MiXCR run on the multiplex PCR reads, TCRdb lists one record per CDR3 protein. The sample yields approximately 210,000 distinct CDR3 sequences, around 19% seen once.

Study outcomes and limitations: When disease was persistent, TRBV28, TRBJ1-2 and TRBJ2-5 were the favored segments. The study found lower TCR diversity in persistent Graves' patients than in newly diagnosed ones.

The material was peripheral blood mononuclear cells (PBMCs), obtained at new diagnosis, from a patient treated with antithyroid drugs. The V gene is TRBV9, the J gene TRBJ2-7, with 9 positions matching TRBD2. This TCR was sampled from a female donor with Graves disease. In nucleotides, the CDR3 is TGTGCCAGCAGTGGGGGGACTAGCCGATACAATGAGCAGTACTTC. Protein sequence: CASSGGTSRYNEQYF. The whole variable domain, filled in from reference TRBV9 and TRBJ2-7, reads DSGVTQTPKHLITATGQRVTLRCSPRSGDLSVYWYQQSLDQGLQFLIQYYNGEERAKGNILERFSAQQFPDLHSELNLSSLELGDSALYFCASSGGTSRYNEQYFGPGTRLTVT.